The 17 T cell receptor beta chains below were found in one sample sequenced in a study of technical replicates of blood from a handful of donors. Profiled with immunoSEQ multiplex PCR; TCRdb holds only in-frame clones, not every one. The table has just over 95,000 clones, more than 90% seen once. The sample consisted of T cells isolated from PBMCs. The receptors derive from a human donor in good health.

V is TRBV5-3 and J is TRBJ1-1; D call uncertain. TRBV5-3 is recorded as an ORF, its role being uncertain. The CDR3 covers 15 residues. The V end lost 1 base, the J end lost 1 base, and 11 bases lay between the germline ends. As DNA, the CDR3 is TGTGCCAGAAGCTTGACGGGGAGAGGGAACACTGAAGCTTTCTTT. The encoded protein is CARSLTGRGNTEAFF.

This chain uses TRBV10-3 with TRBJ2-6; 10 nucleotides match TRBD1. The CDR3 consists of 17 residues. CDR1 and CDR2 (germline): ENHRY, SYGVKD. V gave up 11 bases and J gave up 1 base; unmatched junction bases: 11. Here the CDR3 reads CASSRDRGLSGANVLTF. CDR3 DNA sequence: TGTGCCTCCTCTCGGGACAGGGGACTTTCTGGGGCCAACGTCCTGACTTTC.

This rearrangement joins TRBV6-1 to TRBJ1-1, with 7 positions matching TRBD1. From germline, CDR1 is MNHNS and CDR2 SASEGT. The CDR3 runs 14 residues. V shed 2 bases, J shed 3 bases, and the junction held 3 bases outside the gene matches. The CDR3 reads CASSEIGTDTEAFF. Here the CDR3 DNA reads TGTGCCAGCAGTGAAATTGGGACAGACACTGAAGCTTTCTTT.

The chain's CDR3 is CASSIDVGVYVTQYF. The CDR3 DNA is TGTGCCAGTAGTATAGACGTCGGGGTCTATGTGACCCAGTACTTC. The chain is built from TRBV19 and TRBJ2-5; maybe TRBD2 (5 bases). Germline CDR1 LNHDA, CDR2 SQIVND (reference sequence). Trimming took 0 bases from V and 7 from J, leaving 15 bases between them. This CDR3 comprises 15 residues.

This rearrangement joins TRBV28 to TRBJ2-1; 7 positions agree with TRBD1. Germline CDR1 reads MDHEN; CDR2 reads SYDVKM. With V trimmed by 6 bases and J by 5 bases, 10 bases remained unmatched. This CDR3 has 15 amino acids. The CDR3 nucleotides are TGTGCCAGCAGCCGAAGGGGGCAAAATCACAATGAGCAGTTCTTC. Translating it yields CASSRRGQNHNEQFF.

This clone is a singleton in its sample. The rearrangement uses TRBV9 and TRBJ1-1; maybe TRBD1 (5 bases). Germline V gene data show CDR1 as SGDLS and CDR2 as YYNGEE. This CDR3 is 13 amino acids long. V lost 0 bases and J 3 bases, leaving 6 bases between the germline ends. CDR3 in DNA: TGTGCCAGCAGCGTAGAAGGGGACACTGAAGCTTTCTTT. It is translated as CASSVEGDTEAFF.

The chain couples TRBV7-6 to TRBJ2-2; D is uncertain. The CDR3 runs to 14 residues. V was trimmed by 0 bases and J by 4 bases, leaving 6 bases between them. Germline-derived CDR1 and CDR2 are SGHVS and FNYEAQ. The CDR3 loop is CASSLAPSTGELFF. The CDR3 region has the DNA TGTGCCAGCAGCTTAGCGCCCAGCACCGGGGAGCTGTTTTTT.

The J gene is TRBJ1-5, the V gene TRBV16; the D gene is possibly TRBD1 (5 bases). This CDR3 is built from 17 residues. Trimming removed 4 bases from V and 4 bases from J, with 20 bases in between. The germline V gene has CDR1 KGHSY and CDR2 FQNENV. The CDR3 DNA sequence: TGTGCCAGCAGCCCAAGCGTACAAGGGGTCCAAAATCAGCCCCAGCATTTT. Translated: CASSPSVQGVQNQPQHF.

The chain couples TRBV5-4 to TRBJ1-1; D uncertain. V shed 4 bases and J shed 8 bases, with 3 bases lying between them. The germline V gene has CDR1 SGHNT and CDR2 YYREEE (reference sequence). This CDR3 is 9 amino acids long. The CDR3 DNA reads TGTGCCAGCAGCCTCGAAGCTTTCTTT. Protein: CASSLEAFF. Combining the CDR3 with reference TRBV5-4 and TRBJ1-1 gives the whole variable domain ETGVTQSPTHLIKTRGQQVTLRCSSQSGHNTVSWYQQALGQGPQFIFQYYREEENGRGNFPPRFSGLQFPNYSSELNVNALELDDSALYLCASSLEAFFGQGTRLTVV.

The chain carries TRBV14 and TRBJ2-4; possible D gene TRBD1, 6 bases. The germline V gene has CDR1 SGHDN and CDR2 FVKESK. The V end was cut by 1 base, the J end by 3 bases, with 13 bases between. This CDR3 is 16 amino acids long. DNA of the CDR3: TGTGCCAGCAGCCAAGGAGGGACACTTTACAAAAACATTCAGTACTTC. Translation: CASSQGGTLYKNIQYF. The complete variable domain, with remaining parts taken from reference TRBV14 and TRBJ2-4, reads EAGVTQFPSHSVIEKGQTVTLRCDPISGHDNLYWYRRVMGKEIKFLLHFVKESKQDESGMPNNRFLAERTGGTYSTLKVQPAELEDSGVYFCASSQGGTLYKNIQYFGAGTRLSVL.

The rearrangement uses TRBV4-2 and TRBJ2-7; maybe TRBD1 (6 bases). Trimming took off 1 base at V and 2 bases at J, with 15 bases between the two ends. This CDR3 is built from 16 residues. CDR1 and CDR2 (germline): LGHNA, YNFKEQ. This chain's CDR3 is CASSQGRGVYAYEQYF. The CDR3 DNA sequence: TGTGCCAGCAGCCAAGGCAGGGGCGTCTACGCCTACGAGCAGTACTTC.

In this sample, this clone turned up once. The V gene is TRBV5-4, the J gene TRBJ1-2; D may be TRBD1 (5 bases). Germline CDR1 reads SGHNT; CDR2 reads YYREEE (reference sequence). The V gene lost 4 bases and the J gene lost 3 bases, with 16 bases spanning the gap. CDR3 length equals 15 residues. CDR3 loop: CASSDFSGADYGYTF. CDR3 coding DNA: TGTGCCAGCAGCGACTTTAGTGGGGCGGACTATGGCTACACCTTC.

This clone was picked up one time. The chain links TRBV5-4 to TRBJ2-7, with 10 bases matching TRBD1. Per the germline V gene, CDR1 is SGHNT and CDR2 is YYREEE (reference sequence). The CDR3 has 15 amino acids. Unmatched junction bases numbered 12, after V lost 5 bases and J lost 7 bases. The CDR3 bases are TGTGCCAGCAGAGGCCGGGACAGGGGAGTTGGGGAGCAGTACTTC. This gives the protein CASRGRDRGVGEQYF. Full variable domain (missing parts from reference TRBV5-4 and TRBJ2-7): ETGVTQSPTHLIKTRGQQVTLRCSSQSGHNTVSWYQQALGQGPQFIFQYYREEENGRGNFPPRFSGLQFPNYSSELNVNALELDDSALYLCASRGRDRGVGEQYFGPGTRLTVT.

The chain is built from TRBV18 and TRBJ1-2; a weak D match, TRBD1 (5 bases). V gave up 5 bases and J gave up 6 bases, with 13 bases separating them. The CDR3 has 13 residues. CDR1 and CDR2 (germline): KGHSH, LQKENI. CDR3 region: CASSEQGWDGYTF. The CDR3 coding sequence is TGTGCCAGCTCAGAGCAGGGTTGGGATGGCTACACCTTC.

The rearrangement uses TRBV5-1 and TRBJ2-1, with D possibly matching TRBD2 (6 bases). The CDR3 has 17 residues. V shed 6 bases and J shed 1 base, with 20 bases lying between them. Germline V gene sequence: CDR1 SGHRS, CDR2 YFSETQ. The CDR3 region has the DNA TGCGCCAGCACTCCGGGACTCCGATACCCATCCTACAATGAGCAGTTCTTC. Encoded protein: CASTPGLRYPSYNEQFF. The whole variable domain, filled in from reference TRBV5-1 and TRBJ2-1, reads KAGVTQTPRYLIKTRGQQVTLSCSPISGHRSVSWYQQTPGQGLQFLFEYFSETQRNKGNFPGRFSGRQFSNSRSEMNVSTLELGDSALYLCASTPGLRYPSYNEQFFGPGTRLTVL.

The chain employs TRBV7-9 and TRBJ1-4, with D perhaps TRBD1 (6 bases). The CDR3 sequence is 13 residues long. Germline values: CDR1 SEHNR, CDR2 FQNEAQ (reference sequence). V lost 8 bases and J 3 bases, leaving 10 bases between the germline ends. The CDR3 sequence is CASGGGPNEKLFF. In DNA form, the CDR3 reads TGTGCCAGCGGGGGGGGCCCTAATGAAAAACTGTTTTTT.

The rearrangement uses TRBV7-9 and TRBJ2-1, with 7 bases matching TRBD2. Germline V lookup: CDR1 SEHNR, CDR2 FQNEAQ (reference sequence). V lost 1 base, J lost 15 bases, and 6 bases stayed unmatched. The CDR3 has 12 residues. The CDR3 loop is CASSLGWEGPFF. CDR3 DNA sequence: TGTGCCAGCAGCTTAGGTTGGGAGGGACCGTTCTTC.